This T cell receptor (beta chain) was captured by sequencing in a study of cytomegalovirus exposure and HLA in healthy donors. The PCR had 60 Vbeta and 13 Jbeta primers. Sequenced by immunoSEQ multiplex PCR; TCRdb stores in-frame clones only, minus some. Of about 160,000 clones in the sample, around 72% are singletons; the top ten hold around 3.1%. V lost 6 bases and J lost 7, with 15 bases in between. This CDR3 has 14 residues. Germline values: CDR1 MNHEY, CDR2 SMNVEV (reference sequence). The rearrangement joins TRBV27 to TRBJ1-4, with D uncertain. The sample comprised PBMCs. The receptor comes from a woman between 45 and 65 years old in good health and CMV-seropositive. CDR3 in amino acids: CASRDPGRGEKLFF. CDR3 coding DNA: TGTGCCAGCAGGGACCCAGGACGGGGTGAAAAACTGTTTTTT.